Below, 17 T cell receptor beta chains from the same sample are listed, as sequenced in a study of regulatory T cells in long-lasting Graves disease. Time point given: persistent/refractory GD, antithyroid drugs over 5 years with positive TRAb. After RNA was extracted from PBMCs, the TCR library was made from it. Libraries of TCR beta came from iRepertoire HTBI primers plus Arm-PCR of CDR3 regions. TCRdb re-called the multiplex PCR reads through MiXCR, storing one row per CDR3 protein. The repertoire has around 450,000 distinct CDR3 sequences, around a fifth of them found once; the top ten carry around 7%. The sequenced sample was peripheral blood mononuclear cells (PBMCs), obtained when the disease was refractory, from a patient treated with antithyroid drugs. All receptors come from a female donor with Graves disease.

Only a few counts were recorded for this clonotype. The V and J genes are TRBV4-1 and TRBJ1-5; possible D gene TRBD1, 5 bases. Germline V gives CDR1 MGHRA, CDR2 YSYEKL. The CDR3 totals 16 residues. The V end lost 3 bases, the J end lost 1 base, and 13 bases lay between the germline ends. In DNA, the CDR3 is TGCGCCAGCAGCCAGCAAACCCGGGGGAGCAATCAGCCCCAGCATTTT. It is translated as CASSQQTRGSNQPQHF.

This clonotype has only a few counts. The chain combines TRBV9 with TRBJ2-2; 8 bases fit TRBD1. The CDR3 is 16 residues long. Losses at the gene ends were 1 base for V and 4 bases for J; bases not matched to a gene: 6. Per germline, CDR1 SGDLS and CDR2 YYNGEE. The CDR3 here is CASSVMTGAATGELFF. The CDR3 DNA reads TGTGCCAGCAGCGTAATGACAGGGGCGGCCACCGGGGAGCTGTTTTTT.

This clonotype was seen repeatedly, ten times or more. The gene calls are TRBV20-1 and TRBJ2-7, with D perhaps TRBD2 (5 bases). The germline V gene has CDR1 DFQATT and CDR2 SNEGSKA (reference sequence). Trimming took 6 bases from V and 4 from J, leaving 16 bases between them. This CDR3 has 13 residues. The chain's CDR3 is CSAHTPGSYEQYF. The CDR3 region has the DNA TGCAGTGCACATACCCCTGGGAGTTACGAGCAGTACTTC.

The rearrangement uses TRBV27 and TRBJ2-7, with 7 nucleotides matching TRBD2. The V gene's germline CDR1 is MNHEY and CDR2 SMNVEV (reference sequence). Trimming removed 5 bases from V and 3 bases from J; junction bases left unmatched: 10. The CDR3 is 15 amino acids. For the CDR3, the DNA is TGTGCCAGCAGTCCAGGTGGCGGGAGTGACTACGAGCAGTACTTC. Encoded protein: CASSPGGGSDYEQYF.

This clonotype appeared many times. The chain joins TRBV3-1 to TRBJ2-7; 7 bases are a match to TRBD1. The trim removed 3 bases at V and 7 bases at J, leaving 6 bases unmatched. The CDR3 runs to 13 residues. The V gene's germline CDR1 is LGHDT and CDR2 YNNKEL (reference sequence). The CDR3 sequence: CASSQLTGTEQYF. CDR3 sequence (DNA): TGTGCCAGCAGCCAGCTGACAGGGACGGAGCAGTACTTC.

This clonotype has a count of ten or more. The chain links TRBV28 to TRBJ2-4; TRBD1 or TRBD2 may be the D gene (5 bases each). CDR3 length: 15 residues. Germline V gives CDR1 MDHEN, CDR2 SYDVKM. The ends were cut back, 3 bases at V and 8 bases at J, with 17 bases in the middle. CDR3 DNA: TGTGCCAGCAGTTTGATTGATTTGTTGGGGGACATTCAGTACTTC. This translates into CASSLIDLLGDIQYF.

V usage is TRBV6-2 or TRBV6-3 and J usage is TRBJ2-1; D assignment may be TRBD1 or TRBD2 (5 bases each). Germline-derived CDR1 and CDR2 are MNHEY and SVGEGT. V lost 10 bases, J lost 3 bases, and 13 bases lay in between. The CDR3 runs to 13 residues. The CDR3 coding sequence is TGTGCCACCTCCGGGACGGACTACAATGAGCAGTTCTTC. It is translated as CATSGTDYNEQFF.

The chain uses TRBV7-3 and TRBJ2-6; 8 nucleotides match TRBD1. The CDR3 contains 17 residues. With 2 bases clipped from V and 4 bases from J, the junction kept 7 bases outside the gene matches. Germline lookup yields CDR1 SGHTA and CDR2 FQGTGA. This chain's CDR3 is CASSLSNRGTGANVLTF. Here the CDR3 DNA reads TGTGCCAGCAGCTTATCTAACAGGGGGACCGGGGCCAACGTCCTGACTTTC. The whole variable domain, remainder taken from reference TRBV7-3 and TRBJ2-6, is GAGVSQTPSNKVTEKGKYVELRCDPISGHTALYWYRQSLGQGPEFLIYFQGTGAADDSGLPNDRFFAVRPEGSVSTLKIQRTERGDSAVYLCASSLSNRGTGANVLTFGAGSRLTVL.

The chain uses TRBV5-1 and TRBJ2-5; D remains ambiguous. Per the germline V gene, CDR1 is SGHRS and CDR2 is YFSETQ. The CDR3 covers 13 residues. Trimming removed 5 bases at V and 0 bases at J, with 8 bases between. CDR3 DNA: TGCGCCAGCAGAGGAGAGCACCAAGAGACCCAGTACTTC. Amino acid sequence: CASRGEHQETQYF.

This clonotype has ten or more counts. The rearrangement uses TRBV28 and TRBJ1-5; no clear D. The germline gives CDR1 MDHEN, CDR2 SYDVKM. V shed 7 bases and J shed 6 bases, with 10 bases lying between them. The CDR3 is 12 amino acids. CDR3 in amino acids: CASTVSVQPQHF. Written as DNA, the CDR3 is TGTGCCAGCACTGTATCGGTTCAGCCCCAGCATTTT.

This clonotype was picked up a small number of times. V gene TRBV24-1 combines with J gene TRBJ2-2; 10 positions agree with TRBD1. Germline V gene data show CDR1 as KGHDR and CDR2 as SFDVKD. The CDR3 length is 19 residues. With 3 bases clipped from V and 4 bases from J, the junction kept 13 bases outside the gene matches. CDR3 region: CATSDVYRQGARSTGELFF. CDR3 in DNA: TGTGCCACCAGTGATGTGTATAGACAGGGGGCGCGGAGCACCGGGGAGCTGTTTTTT.

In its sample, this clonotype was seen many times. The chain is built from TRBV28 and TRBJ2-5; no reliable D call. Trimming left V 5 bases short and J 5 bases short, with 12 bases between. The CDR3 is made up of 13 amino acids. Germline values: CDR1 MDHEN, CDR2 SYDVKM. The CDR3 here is CASSLPTSETQYF. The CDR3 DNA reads TGTGCCAGCAGTCTACCTACCTCCGAGACCCAGTACTTC.

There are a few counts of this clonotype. The CDR3 sequence is CASTRAVGQPQHF. The CDR3 DNA sequence: TGTGCCAGTACCCGGGCGGTGGGTCAGCCCCAGCATTTT. The gene calls are TRBV19 and TRBJ1-5; D ambiguous. Germline V gene sequence: CDR1 LNHDA, CDR2 SQIVND (reference sequence). CDR3 length: 13 amino acids. Trimming took 7 bases from V and 6 from J, leaving 13 bases between them.

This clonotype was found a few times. The CDR3 loop is CASTWTLGNEQFF. DNA of the CDR3: TGTGCCAGCACCTGGACTCTCGGCAATGAGCAGTTCTTC. V and J are TRBV6-1 and TRBJ2-1, with D tentatively TRBD2 (5 bases). Germline V lookup: CDR1 MNHNS, CDR2 SASEGT. Trimming removed 7 bases from V and 6 bases from J, with 13 bases in between. This CDR3 contains 13 residues.

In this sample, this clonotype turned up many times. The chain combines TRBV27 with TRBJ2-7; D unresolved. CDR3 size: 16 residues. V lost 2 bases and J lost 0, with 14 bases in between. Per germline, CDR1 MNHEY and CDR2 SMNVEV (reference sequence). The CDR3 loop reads CASSLRVALSSYEQYF. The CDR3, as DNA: TGTGCCAGCAGTTTAAGGGTCGCCCTGAGCTCCTACGAGCAGTACTTC.

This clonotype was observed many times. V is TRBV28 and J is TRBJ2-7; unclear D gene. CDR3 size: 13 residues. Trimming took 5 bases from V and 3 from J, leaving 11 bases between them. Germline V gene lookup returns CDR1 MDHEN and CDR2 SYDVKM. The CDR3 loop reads CASSLDGDYEQYF. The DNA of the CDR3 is TGTGCCAGCAGTCTAGACGGAGACTACGAGCAGTACTTC.

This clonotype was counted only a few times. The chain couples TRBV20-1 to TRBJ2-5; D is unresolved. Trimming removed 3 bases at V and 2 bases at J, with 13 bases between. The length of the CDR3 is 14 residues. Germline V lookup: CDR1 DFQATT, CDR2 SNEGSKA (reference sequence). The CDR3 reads CSARAVGRQETQYF. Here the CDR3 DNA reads TGCAGTGCTAGGGCCGTGGGCAGACAAGAGACCCAGTACTTC.